This TCR beta chain came from a study of blood T cell repertoires in COVID-19. Overall study context: Acute and convalescent COVID-19 specimens originated in the United States, Italy and Spain. T cells, B-cell-depleted T cells, or PBMCs provided the cDNA or gDNA that served as material.

Original analysis: Amplification from reference gene primers served as the basis for estimated nucleated cell counts. The table came from immunoSEQ multiplex PCR; TCRdb's copy has only in-frame clones and leaves some out. V and J calls and clone size are as listed in that table; D and trimming were resolved from the DNA. The sample gives tens of thousands of clones, 90% to 95% of which show up once; about 7% is in the top ten. Seattle researchers signed up patients amid active infection and tracked them longitudinally. Germline loops: CDR1 SGDLS, CDR2 YYNGEE. The CDR3 consists of 15 residues. Trimming shortened V by 3 bases and J by 1 base, and 14 bases separated the two germline ends.

Sequences were obtained from peripheral blood. This receptor was obtained from a man in his forties with COVID-19, enrolled during active disease. The chain links TRBV9 to TRBJ2-7; a weak D match, TRBD1 (5 bases). The CDR3 DNA follows: TGTGCCAGCAGCGCCCAGGACATCCCTTCCTACGAGCAGTACTTC. Its translation is CASSAQDIPSYEQYF.